This T cell receptor (beta chain) originates from a study of T cells after yellow fever vaccination. A note on this clonotype: As yet, its antigen is unknown.

Study conclusions and caveats: Most primary-vaccination clones recurred post-booster (under 98% CD4, 88% CD8). Repertoires obtained by FACS sorting could include abundant clonotypes that entered as contaminants from the bulk population.

A universal primer site and UMIs were added as TCR cDNA was made by 5'RACE template switching. TCRdb independently ran MiXCR on the 5' RACE reads; one entry per CDR3 protein. Here the sample spans 350,000 to 450,000 distinct CDR3 sequences, 15% to 20% being singletons. The sequence was collected from a man younger than 35 who received the YFV17D yellow fever vaccine. The sequencing here drew on PBMCs, taken before the yellow fever booster vaccination.

The CDR3 DNA reads TGTGCCAGCAGTAGAGGTCCTTCAACTAATGAAAAACTGTTTTTT. It codes for CASSRGPSTNEKLFF. The chain has TRBV6-5 and TRBJ1-4; no clear D gene. The germline V and J ends were trimmed by 5 bases and 0 bases, with 10 bases remaining between them. Germline V gene sequence: CDR1 MNHEY, CDR2 SVGAGI. The CDR3 contains 15 residues.